This paragraph reports one T cell receptor beta chain. V lost 2 bases to trimming and J lost 4 bases, with 5 bases between them. The CDR3 runs 12 residues. Per germline, CDR1 SGHTA and CDR2 FQGNSA. This specimen belongs to a study of T cell changes during pregnancy in multiple sclerosis. The assay was immunoSEQ multiplex PCR, and TCRdb's table has in-frame clones only and misses some. The sample yields approximately 41,000 clones, roughly 88% seen once. Source material: PBMCs (not recorded whether the cells were cultured). The rearrangement uses TRBV7-2 and TRBJ2-5, with no clear D. The clonotype comes from a female donor with multiple sclerosis, enrolled in a pregnancy study. The CDR3 DNA sequence: TGTGCCAGCAGCTTAAATTTAGAGACCCAGTACTTC. Its translation is CASSLNLETQYF.